The subject of this entry is one T cell receptor beta chain. This entry comes from a study of cytomegalovirus exposure and HLA in healthy donors. Study details: Approximately 81% of several hundred genotyped donors fell in the Caucasian-associated ancestry cluster.

A multiplex PCR was run with 60 Vbeta primers and 13 Jbeta primers. Libraries were prepared by immunoSEQ multiplex PCR; TCRdb keeps only in-frame clonotypes and omits some of them. Among 150,000 or so clones listed, just under 75% were seen once. Sequencing used PBMCs. The clonotype comes from a woman aged 18 to 35 in good health and CMV-seronegative.

CDR3 DNA: TGTGCCAGCAGCTCCGCGGGGACAGGGAACCAAGAGACCCAGTACTTC. Translation: CASSSAGTGNQETQYF. This chain links TRBV7-3 with TRBJ2-5; TRBD1 agrees at 9 bases. Germline V gives CDR1 SGHTA, CDR2 FQGTGA. V lost 4 bases and J lost 0; bases outside the gene matches: 6. The CDR3 loop spans 16 amino acids.